This record looks at one T cell receptor beta chain sequence and its context. This entry is derived from a study of CD8+CD57+ T cells in acquired aplastic anemia. The wider study: Sorted CD4+ and CD8+ cell DNA averaged around 3.5 ug.

The patients chosen for sequencing had shown expansion of CD8+CD57+ cells (detected by flow cytometry). There was no therapy given to any patient before the blood sampling took place. Genomic DNA, serving as template, underwent TCR beta VDJ and CDR3 profiling. Each CDR3 protein is one row after TCRdb ran MiXCR on the reads. The sample yields 200,000 to 250,000 distinct CDR3 sequences, approximately 50% seen once. The receptor was derived from a human donor with aplastic anemia. The specimen sequenced was sorted CD4+, CD8+, or CD8+CD57+ T cells (not recorded which) from PBMCs.

The CDR3 nucleotides are TGTGCCAGCAGCGAATGGGACACGGACATCTACGAGCAGTACTTC. Encoded protein: CASSEWDTDIYEQYF. The chain joins TRBV7-9 to TRBJ2-7; possibly TRBD1 for D (6 bases). Per germline, CDR1 SEHNR and CDR2 FQNEAQ (reference sequence). V was cut by 5 bases and J by 3 bases, with 17 bases left in between. The CDR3 has 15 amino acids.